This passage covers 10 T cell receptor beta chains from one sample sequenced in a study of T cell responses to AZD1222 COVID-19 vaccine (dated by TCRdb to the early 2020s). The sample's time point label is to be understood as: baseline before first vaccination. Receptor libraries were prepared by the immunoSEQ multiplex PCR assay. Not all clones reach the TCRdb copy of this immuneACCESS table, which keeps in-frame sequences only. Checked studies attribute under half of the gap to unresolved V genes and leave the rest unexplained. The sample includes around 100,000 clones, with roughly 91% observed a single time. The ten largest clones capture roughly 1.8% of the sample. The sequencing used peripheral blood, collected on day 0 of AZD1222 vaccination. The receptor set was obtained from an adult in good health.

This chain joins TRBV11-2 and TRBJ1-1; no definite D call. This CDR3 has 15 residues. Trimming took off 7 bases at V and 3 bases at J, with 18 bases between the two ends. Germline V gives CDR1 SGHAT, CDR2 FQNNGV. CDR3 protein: CASTAARYDYTEAFF. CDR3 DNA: TGTGCCAGCACCGCCGCCCGCTACGACTACACTGAAGCTTTCTTT.

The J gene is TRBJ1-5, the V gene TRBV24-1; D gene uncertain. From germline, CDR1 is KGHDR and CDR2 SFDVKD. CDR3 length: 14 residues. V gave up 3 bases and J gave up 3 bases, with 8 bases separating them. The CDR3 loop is CATSDHSNNQPQHF. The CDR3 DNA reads TGTGCCACCAGTGATCACAGCAACAATCAGCCCCAGCATTTT.

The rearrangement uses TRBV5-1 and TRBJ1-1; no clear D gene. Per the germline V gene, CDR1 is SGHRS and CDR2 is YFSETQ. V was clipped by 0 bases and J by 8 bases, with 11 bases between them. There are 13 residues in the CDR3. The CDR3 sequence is CASSLAGNGEAFF. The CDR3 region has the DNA TGCGCCAGCAGCTTGGCGGGGAATGGGGAAGCTTTCTTT. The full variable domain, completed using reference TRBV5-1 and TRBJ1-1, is KAGVTQTPRYLIKTRGQQVTLSCSPISGHRSVSWYQQTPGQGLQFLFEYFSETQRNKGNFPGRFSGRQFSNSRSEMNVSTLELGDSALYLCASSLAGNGEAFFGQGTRLTVV.

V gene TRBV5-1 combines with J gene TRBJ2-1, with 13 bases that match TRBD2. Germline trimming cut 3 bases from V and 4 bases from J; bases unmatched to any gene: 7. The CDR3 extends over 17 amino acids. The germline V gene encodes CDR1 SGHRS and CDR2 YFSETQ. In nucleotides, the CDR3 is TGCGCCAGCAGCTCAGGACTAGCGGGAGAGGTTTACAATGAGCAGTTCTTC. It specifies CASSSGLAGEVYNEQFF. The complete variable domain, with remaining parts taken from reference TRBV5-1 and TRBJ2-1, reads KAGVTQTPRYLIKTRGQQVTLSCSPISGHRSVSWYQQTPGQGLQFLFEYFSETQRNKGNFPGRFSGRQFSNSRSEMNVSTLELGDSALYLCASSSGLAGEVYNEQFFGPGTRLTVL.

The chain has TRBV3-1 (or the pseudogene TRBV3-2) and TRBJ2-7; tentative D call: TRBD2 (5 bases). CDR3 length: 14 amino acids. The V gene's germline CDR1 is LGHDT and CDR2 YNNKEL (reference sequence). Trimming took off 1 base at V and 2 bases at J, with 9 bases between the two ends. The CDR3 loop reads CASSQGTGTYEQYF. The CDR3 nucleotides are TGTGCCAGCAGCCAAGGTACCGGGACCTACGAGCAGTACTTC.

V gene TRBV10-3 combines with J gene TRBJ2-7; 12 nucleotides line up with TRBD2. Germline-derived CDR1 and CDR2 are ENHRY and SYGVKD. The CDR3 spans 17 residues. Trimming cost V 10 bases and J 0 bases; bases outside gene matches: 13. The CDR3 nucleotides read TGTGCCACCATCCCTACTAGCGGGAGGTCCAGCTCCTACGAGCAGTACTTC. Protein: CATIPTSGRSSSYEQYF.

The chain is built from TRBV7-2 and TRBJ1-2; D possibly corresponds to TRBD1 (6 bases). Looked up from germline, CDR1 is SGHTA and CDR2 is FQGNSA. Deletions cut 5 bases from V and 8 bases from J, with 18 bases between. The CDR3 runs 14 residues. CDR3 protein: CASSVITGHLGYTF. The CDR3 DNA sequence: TGTGCCAGCAGCGTAATTACGGGACACCTAGGCTACACCTTC.

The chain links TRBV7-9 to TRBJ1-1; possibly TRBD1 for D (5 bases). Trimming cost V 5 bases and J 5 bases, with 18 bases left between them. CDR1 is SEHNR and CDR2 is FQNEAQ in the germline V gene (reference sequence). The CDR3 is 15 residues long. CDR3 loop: CASSLPTRGGTEAFF. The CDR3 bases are TGTGCCAGCAGCCTACCAACCCGGGGCGGAACTGAAGCTTTCTTT.

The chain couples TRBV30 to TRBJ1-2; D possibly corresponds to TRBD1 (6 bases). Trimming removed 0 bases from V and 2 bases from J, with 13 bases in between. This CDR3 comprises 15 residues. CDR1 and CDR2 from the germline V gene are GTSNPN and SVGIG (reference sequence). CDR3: CAWSVSSGANYGYTF. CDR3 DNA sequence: TGTGCCTGGAGTGTAAGTTCAGGGGCCAACTATGGCTACACCTTC.

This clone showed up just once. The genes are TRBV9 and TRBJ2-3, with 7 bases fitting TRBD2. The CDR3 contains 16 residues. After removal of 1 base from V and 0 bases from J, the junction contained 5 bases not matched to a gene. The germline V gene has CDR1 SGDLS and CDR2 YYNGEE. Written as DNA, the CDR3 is TGTGCCAGCAGCGTATTGGCGGGACTAAGCACAGATACGCAGTATTTT. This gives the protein CASSVLAGLSTDTQYF.